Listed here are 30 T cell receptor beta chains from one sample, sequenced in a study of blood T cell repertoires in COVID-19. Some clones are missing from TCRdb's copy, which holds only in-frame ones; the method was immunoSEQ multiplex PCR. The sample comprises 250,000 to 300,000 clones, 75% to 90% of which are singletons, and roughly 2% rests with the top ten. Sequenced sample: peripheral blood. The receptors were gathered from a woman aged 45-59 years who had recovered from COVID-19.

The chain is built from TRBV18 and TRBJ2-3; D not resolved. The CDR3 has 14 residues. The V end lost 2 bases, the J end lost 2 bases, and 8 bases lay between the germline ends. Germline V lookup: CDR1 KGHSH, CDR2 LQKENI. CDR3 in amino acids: CASSPGVDTDTQYF. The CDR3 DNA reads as TGTGCCAGCTCACCAGGAGTTGACACAGATACGCAGTATTTT.

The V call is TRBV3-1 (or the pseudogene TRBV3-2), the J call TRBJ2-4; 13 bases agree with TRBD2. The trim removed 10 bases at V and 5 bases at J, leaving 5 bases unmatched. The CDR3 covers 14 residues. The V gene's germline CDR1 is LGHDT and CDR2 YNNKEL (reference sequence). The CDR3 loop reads CATTSGGAENIQYF. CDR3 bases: TGTGCCACCACTAGCGGGGGGGCGGAAAACATTCAGTACTTC.

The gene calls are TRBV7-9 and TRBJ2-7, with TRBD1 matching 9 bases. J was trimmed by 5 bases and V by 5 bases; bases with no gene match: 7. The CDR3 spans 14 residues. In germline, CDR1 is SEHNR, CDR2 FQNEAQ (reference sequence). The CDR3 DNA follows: TGTGCCAGCAGCCTGGACAGGGGCAACCACGAGCAGTACTTC. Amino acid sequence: CASSLDRGNHEQYF. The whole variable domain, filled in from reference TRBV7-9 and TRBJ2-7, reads DTGVSQNPRHKITKRGQNVTFRCDPISEHNRLYWYRQTLGQGPEFLTYFQNEAQLEKSRLLSDRFSAERPKGSFSTLEIQRTEQGDSAMYLCASSLDRGNHEQYFGPGTRLTVT.

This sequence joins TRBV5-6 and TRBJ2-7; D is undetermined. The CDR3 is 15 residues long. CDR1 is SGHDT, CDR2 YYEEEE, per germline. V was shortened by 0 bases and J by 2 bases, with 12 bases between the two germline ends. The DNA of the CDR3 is TGTGCCAGCAGCTTGGCGTTTGAGAATACCTACGAGCAGTACTTC. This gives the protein CASSLAFENTYEQYF.

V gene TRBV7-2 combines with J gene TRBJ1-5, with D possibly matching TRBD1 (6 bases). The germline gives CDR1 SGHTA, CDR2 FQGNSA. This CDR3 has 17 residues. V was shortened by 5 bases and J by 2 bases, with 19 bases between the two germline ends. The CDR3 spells CASSMDRPLFGNQPQHF. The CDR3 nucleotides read TGTGCCAGCAGCATGGACAGACCCTTGTTTGGCAATCAGCCCCAGCATTTT.

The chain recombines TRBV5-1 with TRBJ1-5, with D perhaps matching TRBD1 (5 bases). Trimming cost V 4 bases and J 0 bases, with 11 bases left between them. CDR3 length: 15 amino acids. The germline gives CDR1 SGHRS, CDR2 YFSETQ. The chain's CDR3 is CASSAGTDSNQPQHF. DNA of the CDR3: TGCGCCAGCAGCGCGGGGACGGATAGCAATCAGCCCCAGCATTTT.

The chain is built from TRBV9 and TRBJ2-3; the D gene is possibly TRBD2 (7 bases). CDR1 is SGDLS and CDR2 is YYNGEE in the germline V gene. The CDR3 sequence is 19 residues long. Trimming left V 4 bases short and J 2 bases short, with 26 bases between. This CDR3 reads CASSSFGGAGTAITDTQYF. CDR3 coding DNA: TGTGCCAGCAGCTCTTTTGGGGGGGCCGGGACCGCAATCACAGATACGCAGTATTTT.

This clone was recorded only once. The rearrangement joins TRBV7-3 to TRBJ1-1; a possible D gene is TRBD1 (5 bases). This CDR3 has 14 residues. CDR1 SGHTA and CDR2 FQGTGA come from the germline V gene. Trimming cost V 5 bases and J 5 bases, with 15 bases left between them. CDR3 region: CASSAPVRGTEAFF. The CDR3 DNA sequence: TGTGCCAGCAGCGCACCCGTGCGGGGGACTGAAGCTTTCTTT.

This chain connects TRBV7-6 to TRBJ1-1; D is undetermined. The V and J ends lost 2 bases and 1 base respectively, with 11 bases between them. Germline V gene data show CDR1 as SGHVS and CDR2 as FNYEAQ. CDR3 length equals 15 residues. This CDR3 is CASSLSRHRNTEAFF. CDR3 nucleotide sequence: TGTGCCAGCAGCTTATCGAGGCATCGGAACACTGAAGCTTTCTTT.

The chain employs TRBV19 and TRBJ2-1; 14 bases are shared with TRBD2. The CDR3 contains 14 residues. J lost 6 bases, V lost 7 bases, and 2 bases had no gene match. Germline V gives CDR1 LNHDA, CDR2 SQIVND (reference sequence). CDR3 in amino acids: CASMGLAGVNEQFF. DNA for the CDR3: TGTGCCAGTATGGGACTAGCGGGAGTCAATGAGCAGTTCTTC. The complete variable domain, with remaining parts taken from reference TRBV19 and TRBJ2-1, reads DGGITQSPKYLFRKEGQNVTLSCEQNLNHDAMYWYRQDPGQGLRLIYYSQIVNDFQKGDIAEGYSVSREKKESFPLTVTSAQKNPTAFYLCASMGLAGVNEQFFGPGTRLTVL.

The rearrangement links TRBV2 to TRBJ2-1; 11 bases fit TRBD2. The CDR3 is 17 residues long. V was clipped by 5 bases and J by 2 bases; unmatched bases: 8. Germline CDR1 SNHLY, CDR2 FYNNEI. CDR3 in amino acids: CASSRPGLAAPYNEQFF. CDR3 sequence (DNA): TGTGCCAGCAGTCGCCCGGGACTAGCGGCGCCCTACAATGAGCAGTTCTTC.

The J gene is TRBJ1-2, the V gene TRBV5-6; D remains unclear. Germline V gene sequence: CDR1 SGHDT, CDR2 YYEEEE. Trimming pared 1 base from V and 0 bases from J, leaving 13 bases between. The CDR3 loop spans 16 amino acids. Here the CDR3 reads CASSLFRRLANYGYTF. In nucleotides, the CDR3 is TGTGCCAGCAGCTTGTTTAGGCGGTTAGCTAACTATGGCTACACCTTC. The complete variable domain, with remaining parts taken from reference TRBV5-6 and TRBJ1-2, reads DAGVTQSPTHLIKTRGQQVTLRCSPKSGHDTVSWYQQALGQGPQFIFQYYEEEERQRGNFPDRFSGHQFPNYSSELNVNALLLGDSALYLCASSLFRRLANYGYTFGSGTRLTVV.

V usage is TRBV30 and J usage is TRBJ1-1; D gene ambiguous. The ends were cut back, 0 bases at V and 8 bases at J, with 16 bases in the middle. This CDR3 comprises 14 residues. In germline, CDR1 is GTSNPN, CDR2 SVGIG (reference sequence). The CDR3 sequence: CAWSVLTSQAEAFF. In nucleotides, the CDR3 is TGTGCCTGGAGTGTACTTACCTCGCAGGCCGAAGCTTTCTTT. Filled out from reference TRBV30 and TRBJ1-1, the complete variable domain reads SQTIHQWPATLVQPVGSPLSLECTVEGTSNPNLYWYRQAAGRGLQLLFYSVGIGQISSEVPQNLSASRPQDRQFILSSKKLLLSDSGFYLCAWSVLTSQAEAFFGQGTRLTVV.

CDR3 DNA: TGTGCCAGTAGTACACAGAGTCATCAGCCCCAGCATTTT. Amino acid sequence: CASSTQSHQPQHF. The chain uses TRBV19 and TRBJ1-5; D is uncertain. V dropped 4 bases and J dropped 5 bases, with 9 bases sitting between them. The CDR3 contains 13 residues. Germline V gene sequence: CDR1 LNHDA, CDR2 SQIVND (reference sequence).

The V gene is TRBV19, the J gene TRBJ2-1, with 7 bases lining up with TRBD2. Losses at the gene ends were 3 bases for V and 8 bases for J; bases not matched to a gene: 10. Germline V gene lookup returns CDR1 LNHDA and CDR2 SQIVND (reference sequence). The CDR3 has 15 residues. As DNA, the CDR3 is TGTGCCAGTAGTATCGGGGGACTACCCCTCGATGAGCAGTTCTTC. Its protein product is CASSIGGLPLDEQFF.

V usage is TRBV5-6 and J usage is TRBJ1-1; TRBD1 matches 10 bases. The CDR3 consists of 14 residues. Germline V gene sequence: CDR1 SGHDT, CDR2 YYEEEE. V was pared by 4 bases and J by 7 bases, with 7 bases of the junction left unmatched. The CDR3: CASSLLGTGDEAFF. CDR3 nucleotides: TGTGCCAGCAGCCTCTTAGGGACAGGGGATGAAGCTTTCTTT.

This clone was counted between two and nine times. The CDR3 here is CASSQSGHQNTEAFF. CDR3 coding DNA: TGCGCCAGCAGCCAATCGGGACATCAGAACACTGAAGCTTTCTTT. The chain recombines TRBV5-1 with TRBJ1-1, with D possibly TRBD1 on 6 matching bases. From germline, CDR1 is SGHRS and CDR2 YFSETQ. This CDR3 comprises 15 residues. Trimming pared 4 bases from V and 1 base from J, leaving 14 bases between.

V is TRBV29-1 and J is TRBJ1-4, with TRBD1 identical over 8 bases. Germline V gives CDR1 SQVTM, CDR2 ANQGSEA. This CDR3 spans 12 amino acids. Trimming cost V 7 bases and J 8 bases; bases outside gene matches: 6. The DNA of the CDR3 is TGCAGCGCACGCAGGGGGCCCGAAAAACTGTTTTTT. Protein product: CSARRGPEKLFF.

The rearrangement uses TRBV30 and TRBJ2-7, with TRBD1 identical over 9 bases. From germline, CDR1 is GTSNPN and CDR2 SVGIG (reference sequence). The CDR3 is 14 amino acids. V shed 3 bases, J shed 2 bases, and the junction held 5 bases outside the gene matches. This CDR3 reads CAWSGQGKAYEQYF. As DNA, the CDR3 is TGTGCCTGGAGCGGACAGGGGAAAGCCTACGAGCAGTACTTC.

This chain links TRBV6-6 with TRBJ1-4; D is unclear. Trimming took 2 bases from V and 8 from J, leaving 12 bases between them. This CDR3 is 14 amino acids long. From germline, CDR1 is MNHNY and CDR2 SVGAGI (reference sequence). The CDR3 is CASSYGPRREKLFF. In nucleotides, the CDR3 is TGTGCCAGCAGTTACGGCCCAAGGAGGGAAAAACTGTTTTTT.

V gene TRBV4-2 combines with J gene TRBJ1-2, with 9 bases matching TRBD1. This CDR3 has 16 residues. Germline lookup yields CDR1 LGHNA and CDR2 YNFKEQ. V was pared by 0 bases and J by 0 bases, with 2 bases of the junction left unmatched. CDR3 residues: CASSQDRQGANYGYTF. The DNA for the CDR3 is TGTGCCAGCAGCCAAGACCGACAGGGGGCTAACTATGGCTACACCTTC.

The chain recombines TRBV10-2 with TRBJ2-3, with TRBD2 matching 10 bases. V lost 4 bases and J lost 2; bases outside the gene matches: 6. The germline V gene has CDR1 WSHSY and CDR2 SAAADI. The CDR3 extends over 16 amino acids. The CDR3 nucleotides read TGCGCCAGCAGTGGGATAGCGGGGGGTACCACAGATACGCAGTATTTT. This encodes CASSGIAGGTTDTQYF.

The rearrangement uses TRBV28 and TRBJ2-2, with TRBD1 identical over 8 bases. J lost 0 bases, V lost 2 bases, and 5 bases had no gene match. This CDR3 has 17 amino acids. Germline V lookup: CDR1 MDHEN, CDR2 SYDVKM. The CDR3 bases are TGTGCCAGCAGTTTACCCCCGGGACAGGCGAACACCGGGGAGCTGTTTTTT. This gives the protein CASSLPPGQANTGELFF.

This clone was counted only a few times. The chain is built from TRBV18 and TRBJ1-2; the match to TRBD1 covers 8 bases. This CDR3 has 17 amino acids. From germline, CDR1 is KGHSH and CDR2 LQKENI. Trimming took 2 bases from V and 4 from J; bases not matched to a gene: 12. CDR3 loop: CASSPFSGQARGYGYTF. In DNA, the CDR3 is TGTGCCAGCTCACCATTCTCGGGACAGGCCAGAGGCTATGGCTACACCTTC.

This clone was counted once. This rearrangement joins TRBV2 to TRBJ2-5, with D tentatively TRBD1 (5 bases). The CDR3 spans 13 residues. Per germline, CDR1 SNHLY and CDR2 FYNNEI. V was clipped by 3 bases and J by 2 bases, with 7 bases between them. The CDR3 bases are TGTGCCAGCAGTGACAGGGCACAAGAGACCCAGTACTTC. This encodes CASSDRAQETQYF.

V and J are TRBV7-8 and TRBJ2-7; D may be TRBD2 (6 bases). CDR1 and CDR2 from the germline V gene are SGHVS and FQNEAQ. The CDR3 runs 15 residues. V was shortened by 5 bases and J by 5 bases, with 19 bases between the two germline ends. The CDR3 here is CASSTSWLAKDEQYF. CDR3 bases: TGTGCCAGCAGCACCTCCTGGCTAGCGAAGGACGAGCAGTACTTC. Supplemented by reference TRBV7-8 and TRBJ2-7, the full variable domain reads GAGVSQSPRYKVAKRGQDVALRCDPISGHVSLFWYQQALGQGPEFLTYFQNEAQLDKSGLPSDRFFAERPEGSVSTLKIQRTQQEDSAVYLCASSTSWLAKDEQYFGPGTRLTVT.

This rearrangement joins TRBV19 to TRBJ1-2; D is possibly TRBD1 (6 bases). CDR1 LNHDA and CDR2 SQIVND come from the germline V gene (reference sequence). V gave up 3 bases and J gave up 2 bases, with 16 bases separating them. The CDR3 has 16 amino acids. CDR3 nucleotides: TGTGCCAGTAGTATGCATCAGGGGAGACGAAACTATGGCTACACCTTC. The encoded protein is CASSMHQGRRNYGYTF.

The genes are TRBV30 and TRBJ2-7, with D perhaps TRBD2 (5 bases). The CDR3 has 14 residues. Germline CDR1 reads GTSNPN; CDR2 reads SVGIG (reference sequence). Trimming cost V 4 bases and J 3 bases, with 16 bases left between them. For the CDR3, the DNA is TGTGCCTGGATGAAAGGGAGACTCGGCTACGAGCAGTACTTC. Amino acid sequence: CAWMKGRLGYEQYF.

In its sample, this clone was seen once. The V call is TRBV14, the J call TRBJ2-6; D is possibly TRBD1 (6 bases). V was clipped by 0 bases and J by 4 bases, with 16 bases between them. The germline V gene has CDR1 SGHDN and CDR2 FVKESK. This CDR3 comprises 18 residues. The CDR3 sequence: CASSQDWDILSGANVLTF. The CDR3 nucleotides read TGTGCCAGCAGCCAAGATTGGGACATTTTGTCCGGGGCCAACGTCCTGACTTTC.

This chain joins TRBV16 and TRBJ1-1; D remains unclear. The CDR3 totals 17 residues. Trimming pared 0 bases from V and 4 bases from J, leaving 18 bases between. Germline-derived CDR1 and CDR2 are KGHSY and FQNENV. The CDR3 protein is CASSQSLLRGFSTEAFF. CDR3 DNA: TGTGCCAGCAGCCAATCGCTTTTACGGGGATTCAGCACTGAAGCTTTCTTT.